Sequencing of this T cell receptor beta chain was carried out in a study of cytomegalovirus exposure and HLA in healthy donors. The CDR3 covers 19 residues. The germline V gene has CDR1 SGHRS and CDR2 YFSETQ. With 0 bases clipped from V and 2 bases from J, the junction kept 10 bases outside the gene matches. PCR involved 60 Vbeta and 13 Jbeta primers. The data were produced by immunoSEQ multiplex PCR, yet TCRdb's version contains in-frame clones alone and is incomplete. The table lists a few hundred thousand clones, about 89% of them singletons, with 0.9% to 1.1% in the top ten. Input material: PBMCs. The sequence was obtained from a woman between 18 and 29 years old in good health and CMV-seronegative. The V and J genes are TRBV5-1 and TRBJ2-3; 12 bases fit TRBD2. The CDR3 region is CASSLVPSGRGNPTDTQYF. CDR3 nucleotide sequence: TGCGCCAGCAGCTTGGTTCCTAGCGGGAGGGGGAATCCCACAGATACGCAGTATTTT. Full variable domain (outside the CDR3, taken from reference TRBV5-1 and TRBJ2-3): KAGVTQTPRYLIKTRGQQVTLSCSPISGHRSVSWYQQTPGQGLQFLFEYFSETQRNKGNFPGRFSGRQFSNSRSEMNVSTLELGDSALYLCASSLVPSGRGNPTDTQYFGPGTRLTVL.